These 9 T cell receptor beta chains came from one sample sequenced in a study of T cells after yellow fever vaccination. TCRdb reprocessed the 5' RACE reads via MiXCR and lists one record per CDR3 protein. The sample records 500,000 to 650,000 distinct CDR3 sequences, less than 20% being singletons. The starting material was PBMCs, obtained around 5 days after the first yellow fever vaccination. All receptors come from a man younger than 35 who received the YFV17D yellow fever vaccine.

This clonotype was detected a few times. The chain recombines TRBV7-9 with TRBJ2-7; 7 nucleotides line up with TRBD2. There are 13 residues in the CDR3. The V and J ends lost 7 bases and 6 bases, in that order; junction bases with no gene match: 9. The germline V gene encodes CDR1 SEHNR and CDR2 FQNEAQ (reference sequence). CDR3 region: CASTPKWGGEQYV. CDR3 bases: TGTGCCAGCACCCCTAAGTGGGGGGGCGAGCAGTACGTC.

This clonotype has a handful of counts. The V gene is TRBV18, the J gene TRBJ2-3; the D is unclear. V shed 3 bases and J shed 3 bases, with 10 bases lying between them. CDR1 is KGHSH and CDR2 is LQKENI in the germline V gene. This CDR3 spans 14 amino acids. CDR3 in amino acids: CASSPAGRTDTQYF. In nucleotides, the CDR3 is TGTGCCAGCTCACCCGCCGGAAGAACAGATACGCAGTATTTT.

The chain uses TRBV2 and TRBJ1-5; unclear D gene. Trimming stripped 6 bases from V and 4 bases from J, with 7 bases between. The CDR3 totals 12 residues. Germline V gives CDR1 SNHLY, CDR2 FYNNEI. The CDR3 bases are TGTGCCAGCAGGGGTTGGAATCAGCCCCAGCATTTT. Translated, it gives CASRGWNQPQHF.

This clonotype was seen more than once but under ten times. This sequence joins TRBV29-1 and TRBJ1-2, with 9 bases fitting TRBD1. This CDR3 has 13 residues. Germline V gives CDR1 SQVTM, CDR2 ANQGSEA. V dropped 7 bases and J dropped 5; count of bases not matched to a gene: 8. CDR3 region: CSAAGTGTYGYTF. CDR3 sequence (DNA): TGCAGCGCTGCCGGGACAGGGACATATGGCTACACCTTC. Full variable domain (remainder filled in from reference TRBV29-1 and TRBJ1-2): SAVISQKPSRDICQRGTSLTIQCQVDSQVTMMFWYRQQPGQSLTLIATANQGSEATYESGFVIDKFPISRPNLTFSTLTVSNMSPEDSSIYLCSAAGTGTYGYTFGSGTRLTVV.

This clonotype is judged medium-sized. This chain connects TRBV5-1 to TRBJ2-2, with 14 bases lining up with TRBD2. CDR3 length: 18 amino acids. The J segment lost 5 bases and the V segment lost 4 bases, leaving 10 bases of the junction unmatched. Germline V gene sequence: CDR1 SGHRS, CDR2 YFSETQ. The CDR3 sequence: CASSPFGTSGGGTGELFF. CDR3 sequence (DNA): TGCGCCAGCAGCCCCTTCGGGACTAGCGGGGGAGGAACCGGGGAGCTGTTTTTT. The complete variable domain, with remaining parts taken from reference TRBV5-1 and TRBJ2-2, reads KAGVTQTPRYLIKTRGQQVTLSCSPISGHRSVSWYQQTPGQGLQFLFEYFSETQRNKGNFPGRFSGRQFSNSRSEMNVSTLELGDSALYLCASSPFGTSGGGTGELFFGEGSRLTVL.

V is TRBV11-2 and J is TRBJ2-2; D unclear. This CDR3 spans 13 amino acids. The V end was cut by 3 bases, the J end by 3 bases, with 5 bases between. The V gene's germline CDR1 is SGHAT and CDR2 FQNNGV. CDR3 protein: CASSFAYTGELFF. CDR3 coding DNA: TGTGCCAGCAGCTTTGCGTACACCGGGGAGCTGTTTTTT.

V and J are TRBV5-1 and TRBJ1-1; D is uncertain. The V end lost 3 bases, the J end lost 6 bases, and 15 bases lay between the germline ends. The CDR3 length is 14 residues. Germline V lookup: CDR1 SGHRS, CDR2 YFSETQ. CDR3 bases: TGCGCCAGCAGCTCCGGTTCCTTTGGGTCTGAAGCTTTCTTT. Translating gives CASSSGSFGSEAFF.

J is TRBJ2-7 and V is TRBV7-3, with D possibly TRBD1 on 6 matching bases. V was shortened by 5 bases and J by 3 bases, with 14 bases between the two germline ends. Germline V CDR1 and CDR2: SGHTA, FQGTGA. This CDR3 spans 14 amino acids. The CDR3 DNA follows: TGTGCCAGCAGCCCGGGTCTAGGGGGCTACGAGCAGTACTTC. Its translation: CASSPGLGGYEQYF.

The chain links TRBV27 to TRBJ2-1; D tentatively fits TRBD1 or TRBD2 (5 bases each). The CDR3 loop spans 12 amino acids. Germline-derived CDR1 and CDR2 are MNHEY and SMNVEV (reference sequence). Deletions cut 2 bases from V and 9 bases from J, with 8 bases between. As DNA, the CDR3 is TGTGCCAGCAGTTTACTCGGGGCTGAGCAGTTCTTC. Its translation is CASSLLGAEQFF.